This T cell receptor beta chain appears in the sequencing data of a study of control samples from healthy donors and cancer patients. The method was immunoSEQ multiplex PCR; TCRdb's version includes in-frame clones alone and lacks a portion of them. The top ten hold approximately 1.1% of the sample, which has about 55,000 clones, about 96% seen once. The CDR3 runs 19 residues. CDR1 is SGHTA, CDR2 FQGNSA, per germline. The J segment lost 6 bases and the V segment lost 4 bases, leaving 19 bases of the junction unmatched. The sample was blood. This receptor was identified in a woman under 30 in good health. This chain links TRBV7-2 with TRBJ2-1; 9 nucleotides match TRBD2. CDR3 in amino acids: CASSSLTPPGTSKRNEQFF. The CDR3 nucleotides read TGTGCCAGCAGCTCCCTCACCCCTCCCGGGACTAGCAAACGCAATGAGCAGTTCTTC.